The rows below give T cell receptor beta chains drawn from one sample of a study of blood T cell repertoires in COVID-19. Using immunoSEQ multiplex PCR, the repertoire was profiled, and TCRdb retains in-frame clones only, with some absent. This sample has about 140,000 clones; around nine tenths occur once, and the top ten carry about 10%. Source material: peripheral blood. These receptors all come from a man aged 60-69 years with active or convalescent COVID-19. The CDR3 runs from the conserved cysteine through the conserved F or W. The D gene is left open where the match is weak.

d_call: NA; j_call: TRBJ2-7; v_call: TRBV5-1; cdr3_length: 15; cdr3_aa: CASSPEGRRTYEQYF
d_call: NA; j_call: TRBJ2-3; v_call: TRBV5-1; cdr3_length: 15; cdr3_aa: CASSRGPPYSDTQYF
d_call: NA; j_call: TRBJ2-7; v_call: TRBV6-2/TRBV6-3; cdr3_length: 15; cdr3_aa: CASSPIQGSRYEQYF
d_call: NA; j_call: TRBJ2-7; v_call: TRBV5-4; cdr3_length: 13; cdr3_aa: CASSHGQLYEQYF
d_call: NA; j_call: TRBJ1-4; v_call: TRBV7-9; cdr3_length: 12; cdr3_aa: CASSSSREKLFF
d_call: NA; j_call: TRBJ1-2; v_call: TRBV28; cdr3_length: 13; cdr3_aa: CASSLQILYGYTF
d_call: NA; j_call: TRBJ1-6; v_call: TRBV6-5; cdr3_length: 12; cdr3_aa: CAARGMDSPLHF
d_call: NA; j_call: TRBJ1-5; v_call: TRBV2; cdr3_length: 16; cdr3_aa: CASSDAGAGGNQPQHF
d_call: TRBD1; j_call: TRBJ2-5; v_call: TRBV25-1; cdr3_length: 16; cdr3_aa: CASSALGQGLQETQYF
d_call: TRBD2; j_call: TRBJ2-5; v_call: TRBV24-1; cdr3_length: 16; cdr3_aa: CATSAGVAGTQETQYF
d_call: NA; j_call: TRBJ1-2; v_call: TRBV6-5; cdr3_length: 14; cdr3_aa: CASSYGPGHYGYTF
d_call: NA; j_call: TRBJ2-7; v_call: TRBV13; cdr3_length: 15; cdr3_aa: CASSLGHSLSYEQYF
d_call: TRBD1; j_call: TRBJ2-3; v_call: TRBV7-9; cdr3_length: 18; cdr3_aa: CASSFPQRTGEGKDTQYF
d_call: NA; j_call: TRBJ2-5; v_call: TRBV28; cdr3_length: 15; cdr3_aa: CASSLVAGRQETQYF
d_call: NA; j_call: TRBJ1-1; v_call: TRBV3-1/TRBV3-2; cdr3_length: 14; cdr3_aa: CASSHSGVNTEAFF
d_call: NA; j_call: TRBJ1-1; v_call: TRBV5-5; cdr3_length: 13; cdr3_aa: CASSSRVGTEAFF
d_call: NA; j_call: TRBJ1-2; v_call: TRBV28; cdr3_length: 13; cdr3_aa: CASSLRAGDGYTF
d_call: TRBD1; j_call: TRBJ1-4; v_call: TRBV18; cdr3_length: 17; cdr3_aa: CASSPARGNTTNEKLFF
d_call: NA; j_call: TRBJ2-3; v_call: TRBV19; cdr3_length: 14; cdr3_aa: CASSALTATDTQYF
d_call: NA; j_call: TRBJ2-1; v_call: TRBV7-8; cdr3_length: 14; cdr3_aa: CASSPRDFSNEQFF
d_call: TRBD2; j_call: TRBJ2-1; v_call: TRBV5-1; cdr3_length: 16; cdr3_aa: CASSLRGEGVYNEQFF
d_call: TRBD2; j_call: TRBJ2-7; v_call: TRBV5-4; cdr3_length: 16; cdr3_aa: CASSSGLAGGSYEQYF
d_call: NA; j_call: TRBJ1-1; v_call: TRBV29-1; cdr3_length: 12; cdr3_aa: CSVEGQGTEAFF
d_call: TRBD2; j_call: TRBJ2-1; v_call: TRBV25-1; cdr3_length: 15; cdr3_aa: CASSLGLADYNEQFF
d_call: TRBD1; j_call: TRBJ1-5; v_call: TRBV7-2; cdr3_length: 16; cdr3_aa: CASSLGQGSSNQPQHF
d_call: NA; j_call: TRBJ1-6; v_call: TRBV6-1; cdr3_length: 12; cdr3_aa: CASSELFGTVHF
d_call: NA; j_call: TRBJ2-7; v_call: TRBV6-2/TRBV6-3; cdr3_length: 13; cdr3_aa: CASSPTGSYEQYF
d_call: TRBD2; j_call: TRBJ2-1; v_call: TRBV4-3; cdr3_length: 16; cdr3_aa: CASSQGGLAGSDEQFF
d_call: NA; j_call: TRBJ1-1; v_call: TRBV5-1; cdr3_length: 14; cdr3_aa: CASTPGSLNTEAFF
d_call: NA; j_call: TRBJ2-2; v_call: TRBV5-4; cdr3_length: 15; cdr3_aa: CASSYDRQNTGELFF
d_call: NA; j_call: TRBJ2-7; v_call: TRBV5-1; cdr3_length: 19; cdr3_aa: CASSLAPTGARGSSYEQYF
d_call: TRBD2; j_call: TRBJ2-2; v_call: TRBV25-1; cdr3_length: 16; cdr3_aa: CASSEWGTGGTGELFF
d_call: NA; j_call: TRBJ1-5; v_call: TRBV28; cdr3_length: 13; cdr3_aa: CASITGGGQPQHF
d_call: NA; j_call: TRBJ2-1; v_call: TRBV3-1/TRBV3-2; cdr3_length: 14; cdr3_aa: CASSPLGTNNEQFF
d_call: NA; j_call: TRBJ2-2; v_call: TRBV7-9; cdr3_length: 15; cdr3_aa: CASSLDSGPTGELFF
d_call: TRBD1; j_call: TRBJ2-3; v_call: TRBV30; cdr3_length: 14; cdr3_aa: CAWTTGGAPDTQYF
d_call: NA; j_call: TRBJ1-5; v_call: TRBV24-1; cdr3_length: 15; cdr3_aa: CATSSSGWSNQPQHF
d_call: NA; j_call: TRBJ2-5; v_call: TRBV11-2; cdr3_length: 18; cdr3_aa: CASSPFVRGRAVMETQYF
d_call: TRBD1; j_call: TRBJ1-2; v_call: TRBV6-5; cdr3_length: 13; cdr3_aa: CASSLQGDYGYTF
d_call: TRBD2; j_call: TRBJ2-7; v_call: TRBV5-5; cdr3_length: 15; cdr3_aa: CASSPAGGVPYEQYF
d_call: TRBD1; j_call: TRBJ1-4; v_call: TRBV7-9; cdr3_length: 16; cdr3_aa: CASSSDRDQTNEKLFF
d_call: NA; j_call: TRBJ2-2; v_call: TRBV24-1; cdr3_length: 14; cdr3_aa: CATSVTGGTRELFF
d_call: TRBD1; j_call: TRBJ1-6; v_call: TRBV18; cdr3_length: 16; cdr3_aa: CASSSGQGSSNSPLHF
d_call: NA; j_call: TRBJ1-3; v_call: TRBV18; cdr3_length: 16; cdr3_aa: CASSPPNRASGNTIYF
d_call: TRBD1; j_call: TRBJ2-7; v_call: TRBV5-1; cdr3_length: 14; cdr3_aa: CASSLGQGAYEQYF
d_call: TRBD1; j_call: TRBJ1-2; v_call: TRBV5-1; cdr3_length: 16; cdr3_aa: CASSPGTGISSYGYTF
d_call: NA; j_call: TRBJ2-3; v_call: TRBV5-5; cdr3_length: 17; cdr3_aa: CASSLRSSGTITDTQYF
d_call: NA; j_call: TRBJ2-7; v_call: TRBV28; cdr3_length: 14; cdr3_aa: CASSTSAPSYEQYF
d_call: TRBD1; j_call: TRBJ1-5; v_call: TRBV19; cdr3_length: 16; cdr3_aa: CASSAWQGARNQPQHF
d_call: TRBD1; j_call: TRBJ2-4; v_call: TRBV7-9; cdr3_length: 15; cdr3_aa: CASSPGTGGENIQYF
d_call: NA; j_call: TRBJ2-7; v_call: TRBV5-6; cdr3_length: 13; cdr3_aa: CASSHWRAYEQYF
d_call: NA; j_call: TRBJ2-5; v_call: TRBV11-2; cdr3_length: 15; cdr3_aa: CASSPRGMTQETQYF
d_call: TRBD1; j_call: TRBJ1-6; v_call: TRBV5-1; cdr3_length: 15; cdr3_aa: CASSPGQGTNSPLHF
d_call: NA; j_call: TRBJ1-1; v_call: TRBV7-2; cdr3_length: 15; cdr3_aa: CASSWAGSWNTEAFF
d_call: TRBD1; j_call: TRBJ1-4; v_call: TRBV27; cdr3_length: 14; cdr3_aa: CASSLFGTGEKLFF